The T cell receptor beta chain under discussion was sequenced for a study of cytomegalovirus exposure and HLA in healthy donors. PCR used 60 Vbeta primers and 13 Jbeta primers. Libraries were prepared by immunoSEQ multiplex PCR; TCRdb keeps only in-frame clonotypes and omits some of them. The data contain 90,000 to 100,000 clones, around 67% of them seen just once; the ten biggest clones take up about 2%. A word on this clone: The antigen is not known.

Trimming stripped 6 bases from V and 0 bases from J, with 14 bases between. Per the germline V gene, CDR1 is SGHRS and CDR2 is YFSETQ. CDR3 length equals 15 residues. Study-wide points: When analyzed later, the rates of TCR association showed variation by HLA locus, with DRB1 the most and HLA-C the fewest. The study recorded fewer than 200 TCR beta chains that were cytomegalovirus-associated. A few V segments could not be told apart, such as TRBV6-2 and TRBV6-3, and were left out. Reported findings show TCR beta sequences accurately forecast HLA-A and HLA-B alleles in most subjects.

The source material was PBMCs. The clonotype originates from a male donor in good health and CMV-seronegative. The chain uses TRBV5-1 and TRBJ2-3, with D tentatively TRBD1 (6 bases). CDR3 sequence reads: CASTRQAGSTDTQYF. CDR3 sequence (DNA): TGCGCCAGCACCAGACAGGCCGGTAGCACAGATACGCAGTATTTT. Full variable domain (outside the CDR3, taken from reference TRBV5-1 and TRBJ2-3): KAGVTQTPRYLIKTRGQQVTLSCSPISGHRSVSWYQQTPGQGLQFLFEYFSETQRNKGNFPGRFSGRQFSNSRSEMNVSTLELGDSALYLCASTRQAGSTDTQYFGPGTRLTVL.